The TCR beta chain under discussion was sequenced for a study of blood T cell repertoires in COVID-19. Across the study: Samples representing acute and convalescent COVID-19 were sourced from the United States, Italy and Spain. T cells, B-cell-depleted T cells, or PBMCs provided the cDNA or gDNA that served as material.

Authors' analysis steps: Amplification with reference gene primers provided the estimates of nucleated cell counts. Clones were sequenced by immunoSEQ multiplex PCR, and TCRdb holds only the in-frame ones, with some missing. V and J calls and clone size are as listed in that table; D and trimming were resolved from the DNA. The sample holds 35,000 to 40,000 clones, approximately 86% seen once. The CDR3 contains 12 residues. Germline CDR1 MNHNY, CDR2 SVGAGI (reference sequence). Trimming removed 8 bases at V and 3 bases at J, with 10 bases between. The sequence came from a man aged 45 to 65 with active COVID-19. This chain connects TRBV6-6 to TRBJ1-1; D may be TRBD1 (6 bases). Source material: peripheral blood. The CDR3 loop is CASYRADTEAFF. CDR3 sequence (DNA): TGTGCCAGCTACAGGGCGGACACTGAAGCTTTCTTT.